These 7 T cell receptor beta chains were sequenced from one sample in a study of blood T cell repertoires in COVID-19 (dated by TCRdb to between 2020 and 2021). The protocol used for the library was the immunoSEQ multiplex PCR assay. TCRdb limited this immuneACCESS table to in-frame rearrangements with V and J called. A share of clones is missing; checked studies link under half to unresolved V genes, and the rest is unexplained. This sample gives 110,000 to 150,000 clones in total; less than 85% of them show up just once. The top ten hold 1.6% of the sample. The sequenced sample consisted of PBMCs or T cells enriched from blood (not recorded which). The receptors originated from a woman younger than 30 who had been exposed to COVID-19.

The genes are TRBV7-9 and TRBJ1-6; TRBD1 aligns across 12 bases. The CDR3 consists of 17 residues. CDR1 SEHNR and CDR2 FQNEAQ come from the germline V gene (reference sequence). The V and J ends lost 5 bases and 7 bases, in that order; junction bases with no gene match: 9. CDR3 protein: CASSAPGQGARNSPLHF. As DNA, the CDR3 is TGTGCCAGCAGCGCACCGGGACAGGGGGCTCGGAATTCACCCCTCCACTTT.

The rearrangement links TRBV12-3 or TRBV12-4 to TRBJ1-5; possibly TRBD1 for D (5 bases). The CDR3 is 13 residues long. V was clipped by 5 bases and J by 3 bases, with 8 bases between them. CDR3 bases: TGTGCCAGCAGTCAGGGCCTCAATCAGCCCCAGCATTTT. This translates into CASSQGLNQPQHF.

The CDR3: CASSWTGGANTQYF. CDR3 DNA: TGTGCCAGCAGTTGGACAGGGGGCGCGAATACGCAGTATTTT. The J gene is TRBJ2-3, the V gene TRBV2, with 11 bases matching TRBD1. CDR3 length: 14 amino acids. Germline V gene sequence: CDR1 SNHLY, CDR2 FYNNEI. With 5 bases clipped from V and 7 bases from J, the junction kept 5 bases outside the gene matches.

The J gene is TRBJ1-4, the V gene TRBV28, with TRBD1 matching over 11 bases. The CDR3 runs to 15 residues. V lost 8 bases to trimming and J lost 3 bases; unmatched junction nucleotides: 5. Looked up from germline, CDR1 is MDHEN and CDR2 is SYDVKM. CDR3 in DNA: TGTGCCAGCTGGACAGGGGGCGCGTCTAATGAAAAACTGTTTTTT. Residues: CASWTGGASNEKLFF.

V is TRBV27 and J is TRBJ2-1, with 10 bases identical to TRBD2. The CDR3 is 15 amino acids. Germline V gene sequence: CDR1 MNHEY, CDR2 SMNVEV (reference sequence). The junction had 9 bases not matched to a gene; V was cut back by 9 bases and J by 4 bases. The DNA of the CDR3 is TGTGCCAGTTCAGTTATGACTAGCGGGTACAATGAGCAGTTCTTC. It encodes CASSVMTSGYNEQFF.

The rearrangement joins TRBV21-1 to TRBJ1-1; the table's D call of TRBD1 was not tested on the DNA. TRBV21-1 is termed a pseudogene. The CDR3 runs to 13 residues. In nucleotides, the CDR3 is TGTGCCAGTATACAGGGGGGTAACACTGAAGCTTTCTTT. It is translated as CASIQGGNTEAFF.

The rearrangement links TRBV2 to TRBJ2-7, with TRBD2 as a possible D gene (6 bases). CDR3 length equals 14 residues. Germline CDR1 reads SNHLY; CDR2 reads FYNNEI. V was pared by 6 bases and J by 3 bases, with 15 bases between. Here the CDR3 reads CASRKDYTVYEQYF. The CDR3 bases are TGTGCCAGCAGGAAGGACTACACAGTCTACGAGCAGTACTTC. Drawing the rest from reference TRBV2 and TRBJ2-7, the complete variable domain is EPEVTQTPSHQVTQMGQEVILRCVPISNHLYFYWYRQILGQKVEFLVSFYNNEISEKSEIFDDQFSVERPDGSNFTLKIRSTKLEDSAMYFCASRKDYTVYEQYFGPGTRLTVT.